This T cell receptor beta chain was sequenced during a study of blood T cell repertoires in COVID-19 (dated by TCRdb to between 2020 and 2021). Regarding the study in general: Samples covering the acute and convalescent phases of COVID-19 were provided by collaborators in the United States, Italy and Spain. The material from the prospective study consisted of cDNA or gDNA derived from T cells, B-cell-depleted T cells, or PBMCs. Subjects who had been exposed to COVID-19, were actively infected with it, or had recovered from it provided the deeply sampled blood TCRbeta repertoires that made up the dataset. A freely available public database, intended as a resource for researchers studying the immune response to SARS-CoV-2, is where the repertoires were released. The samples were drawn from the first 160 participants of the ongoing ImmuneRACE study and from under 1,500 subjects provided by 6 global collaborators. A de-identified subject ID, COVID-19 status, age in years and sex were almost always included in the sample metadata. Where available, HLA class I and class II types were taken from metadata supplied by the sample provider and were not determined by assay-based typing. General findings and caveats noted by the study authors: The amount of clinical and demographic metadata varied by source and participant and was provided uncurated.

Remarks on this clone: It has no known antigen specificity. Base qualities are not provided; no much larger clone lies one nucleotide away.

Collaborating institutions collected whole blood in K2EDTA tubes following their own protocols. For TCRbeta analysis, collaborator samples were shipped as frozen whole blood, as isolated PBMCs, or as DNA extracted from either sample type. Based on the germline V gene (reference sequence), the CDR1 and CDR2 sequences are PRHDT and FYEKMQ. Trimming takes 5 bases from V and 13 bases from J, and the germline ends sit 21 bases apart. Taken from cysteine to phenylalanine, the CDR3 has 15 residues. The sequence is cut down to CDR3 DNA, 45 bases in frame from base 1. TCRbeta CDR3 regions were amplified from genomic DNA by means of the immunoSEQ Assay, a bias-controlled multiplex PCR. The study's processing was this. The number of nucleated cells in each sample was estimated by amplification of reference gene primers within the assay. Sequence reads were collapsed and filtered to measure the absolute abundance of every unique TCRbeta CDR3 rearrangement. For each sample, productive Simpson clonality was calculated as the square root of Simpson's diversity index over productive rearrangements. Drawn from immuneACCESS, this table holds only the in-frame rearrangements with V and J called that TCRdb kept. Clones are partly lost; checked studies trace under half to an unresolved V gene and leave the rest unexplained. Clone size and the V and J calls come from that table; the DNA yielded D and trimming. Present in this sample are around 170,000 clones, approximately 87% of which were seen just once. Roughly 4% of the sample is taken by the ten largest.

This clonotype was obtained from a woman between 65 and 79 years old with acute or convalescent COVID-19. The chain couples TRBV13 to TRBJ1-6, with TRBD1 tentatively as D gene (6 bases match). What was sequenced was peripheral blood. The nucleotide sequence reads TGTGCCAGCAGCGTACAGGGTATTTCGCCTGTGCCCCTCCACTTT. Translated, this gives CASSVQGISPVPLHF.